This T cell receptor beta chain is drawn from a study of blood T cell repertoires in COVID-19. On the study more broadly: The United States, Italy and Spain supplied acute and convalescent COVID-19 samples. Sample material is recorded as cDNA or gDNA derived from T cells, B-cell-depleted T cells, or PBMCs.

In the study's own analysis: Using reference gene primer amplification, nucleated cell counts were estimated. Here immunoSEQ multiplex PCR was the method, and the copy in TCRdb shows in-frame clones only, minus some. V, J and clone size are those of that table, while D and trimming were read from the DNA. The data contain about 230,000 clones, about nine tenths of them singletons. Participants were aged roughly 18 to 100 years from about 25 US areas. There are 14 residues in the CDR3. V shed 1 base and J 7 bases; nucleotides not matched to a gene: 4. Germline V gene data show CDR1 as SGHRS and CDR2 as YFSETQ.

Material: PBMCs or T cells enriched from blood (not recorded which). The TCR sequence derives from a woman aged 25 to 39 with acute COVID-19. The chain combines TRBV5-1 with TRBJ2-3, with 9 bases identical to TRBD1. The CDR3 coding sequence is TGCGCCAGCAGCTTGCTACAGGGGGCAAATACGCAGTATTTT. Protein: CASSLLQGANTQYF.